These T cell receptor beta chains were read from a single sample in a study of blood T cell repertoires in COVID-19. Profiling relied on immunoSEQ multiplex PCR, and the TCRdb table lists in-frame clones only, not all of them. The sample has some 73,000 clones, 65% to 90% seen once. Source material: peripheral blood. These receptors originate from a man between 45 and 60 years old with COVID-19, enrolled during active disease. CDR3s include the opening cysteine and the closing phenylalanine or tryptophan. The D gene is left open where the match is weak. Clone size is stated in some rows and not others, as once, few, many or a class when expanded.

CASSYRDRGRDYGYTF TGTGCCAGCAGTTACAGAGACAGGGGGCGGGACTATGGCTACACCTTC TRBJ1-2 few TRBV6-5 TRBD1
CASSKDRETSTDTQYF TGTGCCAGCAGCAAAGACAGGGAAACTAGCACAGATACGCAGTATTTT TRBJ2-3 once TRBV21-1 .
CASSRTGSNTGELFF TGCGCCAGCAGCCGGACAGGGTCGAACACCGGGGAGCTGTTTTTT TRBJ2-2 . TRBV5-1 TRBD1
CASSSLRDRTYEQYF TGTGCCAGCAGTTCCCTACGGGACAGGACCTACGAGCAGTACTTC TRBJ2-7 . TRBV28 TRBD1
CASSLKAGTGELFF TGTGCCAGCAGCTTAAAGGCGGGTACCGGGGAGCTGTTTTTT TRBJ2-2 . TRBV7-3 .
CASSSPSGISSEQYF TGTGCCAGCAGCTCCCCTAGCGGGATATCGAGTGAGCAGTACTTC TRBJ2-7 . TRBV7-2 TRBD2
CASSPAGQGYEQYF TGTGCCAGCAGCCCCGCAGGGCAGGGCTACGAGCAGTACTTC TRBJ2-7 . TRBV7-9 .
CASSVDQGPTGPLHF TGTGCCAGCAGCGTTGACCAGGGGCCCACGGGACCCCTCCACTTT TRBJ1-6 . TRBV9 .
CAWSVQGGAYEQYF TGTGCCTGGAGTGTCCAGGGGGGTGCCTACGAGCAGTACTTC TRBJ2-7 . TRBV30 .
CASSEVADTEAFF TGTGCCAGCAGTGAAGTGGCTGACACTGAAGCTTTCTTT TRBJ1-1 . TRBV2 .
CASSYLASGRYEQYF TGTGCCAGCAGTTATTTGGCTAGCGGGAGATACGAGCAGTACTTC TRBJ2-7 once TRBV6-2/TRBV6-3 TRBD2
CASSQDYPIGTQYF TGTGCCAGCAGCCAGGACTACCCGATAGGGACCCAGTACTTC TRBJ2-5 . TRBV7-3 .
CASSVQQGRVYGYTF TGTGCTAGCAGCGTACAACAGGGACGGGTCTATGGCTACACCTTC TRBJ1-2 few TRBV7-7 .
CASRQGGNQPQHF TGCGCCAGCCGACAGGGTGGGAATCAGCCCCAGCATTTT TRBJ1-5 . TRBV10-2 TRBD1
CAWSSGRAQPQHF TGTGCCTGGAGTAGTGGGAGGGCCCAGCCCCAGCATTTT TRBJ1-5 . TRBV30 .
CASSQDRGNQPQHF TGCGCCAGCAGCCAAGATAGGGGAAATCAGCCCCAGCATTTT TRBJ1-5 . TRBV4-1 .
CASSFGQASPGELFF TGCGCCAGCAGCTTTGGACAGGCCTCTCCCGGGGAGCTGTTTTTT TRBJ2-2 . TRBV5-1 TRBD1
CASSSSGGTNEKLFF TGTGCCAGCAGCTCTTCAGGGGGCACTAATGAAAAACTGTTTTTT TRBJ1-4 . TRBV7-9 TRBD1
CASSIGGARRSYEQYF TGTGCCAGTAGTATAGGGGGAGCACGACGCTCCTACGAGCAGTACTTC TRBJ2-7 . TRBV19 .
CASSPATDSNLLRQYF TGTGCCAGCTCTCCTGCTACGGACAGCAACCTCCTTCGGCAGTACTTC TRBJ2-7 . TRBV18 .
CASSAQGAGGNTIYF TGTGCCAGCAGCGCTCAGGGGGCTGGTGGAAACACCATATATTTT TRBJ1-3 . TRBV9 TRBD1
CASSPSGRGQARNTEAFF TGTGCCAGCAGCCCCTCCGGCAGGGGGCAAGCGAGGAACACTGAAGCTTTCTTT TRBJ1-1 . TRBV28 TRBD1
CASSVGSTYQPQHF TGTGCCAGCAGCGTAGGCAGTACCTATCAGCCCCAGCATTTT TRBJ1-5 once TRBV9 .
CAISEPGVGEAFF TGTGCCATCAGTGAGCCAGGGGTAGGGGAAGCTTTCTTT TRBJ1-1 . TRBV10-3 .
CASTPGRHYEQYF TGTGCCAGCACCCCAGGGCGGCACTACGAGCAGTACTTC TRBJ2-7 . TRBV28 .
CASRTGGEQFF TGTGCCAGCCGGACAGGCGGTGAGCAGTTCTTC TRBJ2-1 . TRBV10-3 TRBD1
CASSTIEGTDNSPLHF TGTGCCAGTAGTACAATTGAAGGGACTGATAATTCACCCCTCCACTTT TRBJ1-6 few TRBV19 .
CASSARLAGGNEQFF TGTGCCAGCAGCGCCCGACTAGCGGGAGGGAATGAGCAGTTCTTC TRBJ2-1 . TRBV9 TRBD2
CASSLLANTGELFF TGTGCCAGCAGTCTACTGGCGAACACCGGGGAGCTGTTTTTT TRBJ2-2 . TRBV7-2 .
CASRRGNQPQHF TGTGCCAGCAGGCGTGGTAATCAGCCCCAGCATTTT TRBJ1-5 . TRBV12-3/TRBV12-4 .
CASSLRSRRSSGDPLRYEQYF TGTGCCAGCAGTTTAAGAAGTCGGAGGTCTAGCGGGGACCCCCTAAGATACGAGCAGTACTTC TRBJ2-7 . TRBV27 TRBD2
CASTPTRQAYEQYF TGTGCCAGTACGCCCACCCGACAGGCCTACGAGCAGTACTTC TRBJ2-7 . TRBV19 .
CASSLGSGYTF TGTGCCAGCAGTTTGGGGAGTGGCTACACCTTC TRBJ1-2 . TRBV6-6 .
CATQGLTYNEQFF TGTGCCACTCAAGGACTAACATACAATGAGCAGTTCTTC TRBJ2-1 . TRBV28 .
CASSFDRSSYEQYF TGCGCCAGCAGCTTCGACAGGAGCTCCTACGAGCAGTACTTC TRBJ2-7 once TRBV5-1 .
CATSGGDHTGELFF TGTGCCACCAGTGGGGGGGATCACACCGGGGAGCTGTTTTTT TRBJ2-2 . TRBV24-1 .
CSVPGRGGYNEQFF TGCAGCGTACCAGGACGGGGAGGTTACAATGAGCAGTTCTTC TRBJ2-1 . TRBV29-1 .
CATGHLNTEAFF TGTGCTACGGGACACCTGAACACTGAAGCTTTCTTT TRBJ1-1 . TRBV19 .
CASSLQTSGSYEQYF TGTGCCAGCAGCCTTCAGACTAGCGGATCCTACGAGCAGTACTTC TRBJ2-7 . TRBV7-2 TRBD2
CASSGGAGERLYEQYF TGCGCCAGCAGCGGGGGCGCGGGAGAAAGACTCTACGAGCAGTACTTC TRBJ2-7 . TRBV5-1 .
CASSLRLAGDGNEQFF TGTGCCAGCAGCCTTAGACTAGCGGGGGATGGCAATGAGCAGTTCTTC TRBJ2-1 . TRBV9 TRBD2
CAWSVLGGTGELFF TGTGCCTGGAGTGTACTCGGGGGAACCGGGGAGCTGTTTTTT TRBJ2-2 few TRBV30 .